This T cell receptor beta chain was found in a study of blood T cell repertoires in COVID-19. Authors' processing steps: Amplification of reference gene primers was used by the study to estimate nucleated cell counts. TCRdb keeps only in-frame clones here, not all; method: immunoSEQ multiplex PCR. The V and J calls and the clone size are those of that table, but D and trimming were determined from the DNA. The repertoire includes 250,000 to 350,000 clones, about nine tenths of them detected once, and 10% sits in the top ten. Sequenced material: PBMCs or T cells enriched from blood (not recorded which). This receptor was taken from a woman younger than 35 who had recovered from COVID-19.

This chain's CDR3 is CASSFGQGNTEAFF. The CDR3 coding sequence is TGTGCCAGCAGCTTTGGACAGGGGAACACTGAAGCTTTCTTT. The chain recombines TRBV9 with TRBJ1-1; 8 bases align to TRBD1. Germline lookup yields CDR1 SGDLS and CDR2 YYNGEE. Trimming took 4 bases from V and 1 from J; bases not matched to a gene: 3. The CDR3 contains 14 residues.